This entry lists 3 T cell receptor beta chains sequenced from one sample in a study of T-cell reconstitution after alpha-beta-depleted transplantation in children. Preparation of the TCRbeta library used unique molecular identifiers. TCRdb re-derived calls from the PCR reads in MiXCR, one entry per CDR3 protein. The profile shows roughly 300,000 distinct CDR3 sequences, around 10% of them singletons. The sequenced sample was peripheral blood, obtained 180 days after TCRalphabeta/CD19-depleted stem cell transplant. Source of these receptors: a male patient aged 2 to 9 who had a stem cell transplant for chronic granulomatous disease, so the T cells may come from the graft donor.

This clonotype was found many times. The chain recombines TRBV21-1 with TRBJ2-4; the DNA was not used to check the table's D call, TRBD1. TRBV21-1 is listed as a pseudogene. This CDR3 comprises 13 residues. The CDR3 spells CASPLRSKNIQYF. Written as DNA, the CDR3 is TGTGCCAGCCCCCTTCGGTCCAAAAACATTCAGTACTTC.

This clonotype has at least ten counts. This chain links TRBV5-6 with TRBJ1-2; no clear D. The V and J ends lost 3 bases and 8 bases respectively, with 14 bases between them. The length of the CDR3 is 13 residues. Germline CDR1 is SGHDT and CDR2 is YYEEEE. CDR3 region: CASSSLGGGGYTF. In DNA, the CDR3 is TGTGCCAGCAGCTCCTTGGGAGGTGGCGGCTACACCTTC.

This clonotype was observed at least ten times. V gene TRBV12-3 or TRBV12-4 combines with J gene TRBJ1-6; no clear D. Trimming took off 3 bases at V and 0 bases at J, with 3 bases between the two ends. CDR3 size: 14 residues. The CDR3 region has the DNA TGTGCCAGCAGTTTGGCCTCCTATAATTCACCCCTCCACTTT. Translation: CASSLASYNSPLHF.